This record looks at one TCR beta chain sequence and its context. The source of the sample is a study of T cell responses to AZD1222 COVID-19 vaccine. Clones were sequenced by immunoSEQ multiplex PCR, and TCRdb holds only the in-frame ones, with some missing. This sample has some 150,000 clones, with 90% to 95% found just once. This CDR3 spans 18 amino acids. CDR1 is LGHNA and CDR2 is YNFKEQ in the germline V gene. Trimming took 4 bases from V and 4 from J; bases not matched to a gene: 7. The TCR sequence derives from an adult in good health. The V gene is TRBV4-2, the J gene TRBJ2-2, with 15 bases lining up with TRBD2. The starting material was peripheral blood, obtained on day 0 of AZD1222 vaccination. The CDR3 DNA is TGTGCCAGCAGCCCTGGACTAGCGGGAGGGCCGAGCACCGGGGAGCTGTTTTTT. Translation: CASSPGLAGGPSTGELFF.